The present TCR beta chain was sequenced within a study of T cells after yellow fever vaccination. Study observations and caveats: Peaking on day 5 versus 15, the secondary response was faster but weaker. Clonotypes appearing in both CD4 and CD8 compartments existed, and their share was small. Contaminants from the bulk population, in the form of abundant clonotypes, could be found in FACS-sorted repertoires.

On this clonotype: Antigen unknown.

Production of TCR cDNA was by 5'RACE template switching, which also added a universal primer site and UMIs. Via MiXCR, TCRdb re-called the 5' RACE reads, giving one row per CDR3 protein. The table has 610,000 or so distinct CDR3 sequences, about 12% seen once. V was cut by 7 bases and J by 14 bases, with 17 bases left in between. Per germline, CDR1 SNHLY and CDR2 FYNNEI. The CDR3 has 12 residues. The origin of this receptor is a man aged 25-45 years who received the YFV17D yellow fever vaccine. The V gene is TRBV2, the J gene TRBJ1-4; maybe TRBD1 (6 bases). Here the sequenced sample was PBMCs, taken on the day of the yellow fever booster vaccination. The CDR3, as DNA: TGTGCCAGCACAGTACAGGGTGTGAGGCTGTTTTTT. Protein sequence: CASTVQGVRLFF.